The 21 T cell receptor beta chains presented below share a single source sample, sequenced in a study of T-cell reconstitution after alpha-beta-depleted transplantation in children. Preparing the TCRbeta library involved the use of unique molecular identifiers. TCRdb passed the PCR reads through MiXCR, listing each CDR3 protein once. The sample records 150,000 to 200,000 distinct CDR3 sequences, about 6.4% being singletons. The material was PBMCs from the stem cell graft donor, obtained from the stem cell graft. The source is a human donor who donated a stem cell graft to a child with Wiskott-Aldrich syndrome.

The sample holds many counts of this clonotype. The V and J genes are TRBV7-6 and TRBJ2-2, with a weak D call TRBD1 (6 bases). The CDR3 covers 14 residues. V lost 7 bases and J lost 3, with 12 bases in between. The germline gives CDR1 SGHVS, CDR2 FNYEAQ. The CDR3 DNA reads TGTGCCAGCACCAAATCAGGGGACACCGGGGAGCTGTTTTTT. This translates into CASTKSGDTGELFF.

This clonotype was observed many times. The genes are TRBV7-2 and TRBJ2-7; tentative D call: TRBD2 (5 bases). Germline values: CDR1 SGHTA, CDR2 FQGNSA. This CDR3 spans 14 amino acids. V lost 6 bases, J lost 4 bases, and 16 bases lay in between. The CDR3 sequence is CASRPRGAEYEQYF. The CDR3 DNA reads TGTGCCAGCAGGCCCCGTGGAGCGGAATACGAGCAGTACTTC.

Worth noting for this clonotype: A much more abundant neighbour one base away suggests this may be a read error. This chain connects TRBV30 to TRBJ2-7; D might be TRBD2 (6 bases). The germline CDR1 and CDR2 sequences are GTSNPN and SVGIG (reference sequence). The CDR3 covers 15 residues. V lost 2 bases to trimming and J lost 2 bases, with 16 bases between them. CDR3: CAWSTGLPGTYEQYF. CDR3 bases: TGTGCCTGGAGTACGGGACTTCCAGGCACCTACGAGCAGTACTTC.

This clonotype was detected ten times or more. The chain has TRBV5-1 and TRBJ2-7; D gene ambiguous. V was trimmed by 4 bases and J by 5 bases, leaving 13 bases between them. The CDR3 is made up of 13 amino acids. Germline V CDR1 and CDR2: SGHRS, YFSETQ. The CDR3 nucleotides are TGCGCCAGCAGCCCGGGTCCTCTCCACGAGCAGTACTTC. It yields the protein CASSPGPLHEQYF.

This clonotype has a count of ten or more. This chain connects TRBV24-1 to TRBJ1-6; no clear D. V was cut by 3 bases and J by 7 bases, with 3 bases left in between. CDR1 is KGHDR and CDR2 is SFDVKD in the germline V gene. The CDR3 runs 12 residues. CDR3 bases: TGTGCCACCAGTGATGTCAATTCACCCCTCCACTTT. Protein sequence: CATSDVNSPLHF.

This clonotype has only a few counts. The genes are TRBV15 and TRBJ1-2; D might be TRBD1 (5 bases). The V gene lost 6 bases and the J gene lost 0 bases, with 20 bases spanning the gap. The CDR3 is 17 amino acids. Looked up from germline, CDR1 is LNHNV and CDR2 is YYDKDF (reference sequence). CDR3: CATSPRLSGESNYGYTF. The CDR3 coding sequence is TGTGCCACCAGTCCCCGTTTATCGGGGGAATCTAACTATGGCTACACCTTC.

The chain joins TRBV3-1 to TRBJ2-7; no firm D call. This CDR3 has 13 residues. Germline V gives CDR1 LGHDT, CDR2 YNNKEL (reference sequence). Trimming pared 1 base from V and 1 base from J, leaving 5 bases between. The CDR3 loop is CASSQVLSYEQYF. The CDR3, as DNA: TGTGCCAGCAGCCAAGTATTGTCCTACGAGCAGTACTTC.

This clonotype was counted at least ten times. The chain employs TRBV6-1 and TRBJ1-5, with 9 positions matching TRBD1. With V trimmed by 4 bases and J by 3 bases, 1 base remained unmatched. The germline V gene has CDR1 MNHNS and CDR2 SASEGT. The CDR3 extends over 14 amino acids. The CDR3 spells CASSVQGANQPQHF. The CDR3 nucleotides read TGTGCCAGCAGTGTACAGGGGGCCAATCAGCCCCAGCATTTT.

This sequence joins TRBV5-1 and TRBJ2-2; tentatively, D is TRBD1 (6 bases). Germline-derived CDR1 and CDR2 are SGHRS and YFSETQ. The CDR3 has 14 amino acids. V was trimmed by 3 bases and J by 6 bases, leaving 12 bases between them. The CDR3 loop is CASSSQGSPGELFF. CDR3 nucleotides: TGCGCCAGCAGCTCCCAGGGGTCCCCCGGGGAGCTGTTTTTT. The whole variable domain, remainder taken from reference TRBV5-1 and TRBJ2-2, is KAGVTQTPRYLIKTRGQQVTLSCSPISGHRSVSWYQQTPGQGLQFLFEYFSETQRNKGNFPGRFSGRQFSNSRSEMNVSTLELGDSALYLCASSSQGSPGELFFGEGSRLTVL.

This clonotype has ten or more counts. The rearrangement uses TRBV5-5 and TRBJ2-1; D ambiguous. The CDR3 extends over 15 amino acids. Trimming shortened V by 1 base and J by 7 bases, and 15 bases separated the two germline ends. CDR1 is SGHKS, CDR2 YYEKEE, per germline (reference sequence). The CDR3, as DNA: TGTGCCAGCAGCTTGACGAGGAACTCGGGTAATGAGCAGTTCTTC. As protein: CASSLTRNSGNEQFF.

In this sample, this clonotype turned up many times. The chain recombines TRBV5-1 with TRBJ1-1; 9 bases agree with TRBD1. CDR3 size: 17 residues. CDR1 SGHRS and CDR2 YFSETQ come from the germline V gene. The V segment lost 0 bases and the J segment 1 base; nucleotides outside the gene matches: 7. The CDR3 protein is CASSLALTGGENTEAFF. For the CDR3, the DNA is TGCGCCAGCAGCTTGGCCTTGACAGGGGGAGAGAACACTGAAGCTTTCTTT.

This clonotype was counted at least ten times. V is TRBV4-3 and J is TRBJ1-5, with no clear D. This CDR3 has 16 residues. With 1 base removed from V and 4 bases from J, the gap between germline ends came to 14 bases. Germline lookup yields CDR1 LGHNA and CDR2 YSLEER. CDR3 DNA sequence: TGCGCCAGCAGCCAAGGGTCGGGAACTAGAAATCAGCCCCAGCATTTT. It is translated as CASSQGSGTRNQPQHF.

The chain carries TRBV18 and TRBJ1-2; D is ambiguous. The V gene's germline CDR1 is KGHSH and CDR2 LQKENI. V was shortened by 4 bases and J by 2 bases, with 26 bases between the two germline ends. This CDR3 is built from 19 residues. CDR3 sequence: CASSRLDHWSRGRNYGYTF. For the CDR3, the DNA is TGTGCCAGCTCACGACTGGACCACTGGTCTAGAGGCCGAAACTATGGCTACACCTTC.

In this sample, this clonotype turned up many times. The chain employs TRBV5-1 and TRBJ2-1; 9 nucleotides agree with TRBD1. CDR3 size: 13 residues. The V segment lost 6 bases and the J segment 7 bases; nucleotides outside the gene matches: 5. Per germline, CDR1 SGHRS and CDR2 YFSETQ. The CDR3 region has the DNA TGCGCCAGCATCGGGACAGGGAAAAATGAGCAGTTCTTC. This gives the protein CASIGTGKNEQFF.

In its sample, this clonotype was seen many times. This chain links TRBV7-9 with TRBJ2-1; TRBD2 matches at 7 bases. CDR1 is SEHNR, CDR2 FQNEAQ, per germline (reference sequence). With V trimmed by 4 bases and J by 5 bases, 14 bases remained unmatched. The CDR3 length is 17 residues. The CDR3: CASSSAGEGFRDNEQFF. In nucleotides, the CDR3 is TGTGCCAGCAGCTCTGCGGGAGAGGGGTTTAGGGACAATGAGCAGTTCTTC.

This clonotype was detected many times. The genes are TRBV12-3 or TRBV12-4 and TRBJ1-2; unclear D gene. The CDR3 length is 15 residues. Between the trimmed V and J ends, which lost 3 bases and 5 bases, there was a span of 16 bases. CDR3 protein: CASSFSSVGGYGYTF. The CDR3 DNA sequence: TGTGCCAGCAGTTTTTCAAGCGTGGGCGGGTATGGCTACACCTTC.

This clonotype was recorded many times. The chain links TRBV27 to TRBJ2-3; tentatively, D is TRBD1 or TRBD2 (6 bases each). This CDR3 comprises 16 residues. Germline lookup yields CDR1 MNHEY and CDR2 SMNVEV (reference sequence). V dropped 2 bases and J dropped 3 bases, with 15 bases sitting between them. The CDR3 coding sequence is TGTGCCAGCAGTTTAAAGACGATAGGGGGGACAGATACGCAGTATTTT. Encoded protein: CASSLKTIGGTDTQYF.

This clonotype was recorded at least ten times. The chain recombines TRBV4-1 with TRBJ2-5, with a weak D call TRBD2 (6 bases). The V end lost 0 bases, the J end lost 5 bases, and 13 bases lay between the germline ends. In germline, CDR1 is MGHRA, CDR2 YSYEKL. The CDR3 totals 15 residues. CDR3: CASSQDQSGGETQYF. The CDR3 nucleotides are TGCGCCAGCAGCCAAGATCAGTCTGGAGGGGAGACCCAGTACTTC.

The table lists this clonotype with a few counts. This chain uses TRBV30 with TRBJ2-7; D is undetermined. This CDR3 region has 12 residues. CDR1 is GTSNPN, CDR2 SVGIG, per germline (reference sequence). Trimming shortened V by 8 bases and J by 0 bases, and 11 bases separated the two germline ends. DNA of the CDR3: TGTGCCCCCCGACGGAGCTCCTACGAGCAGTACTTC. It is translated as CAPRRSSYEQYF. Full variable domain (remainder filled in from reference TRBV30 and TRBJ2-7): SQTIHQWPATLVQPVGSPLSLECTVEGTSNPNLYWYRQAAGRGLQLLFYSVGIGQISSEVPQNLSASRPQDRQFILSSKKLLLSDSGFYLCAPRRSSYEQYFGPGTRLTVT.

This clonotype was seen at least ten times. This chain connects TRBV3-1 to TRBJ2-1, with D possibly being TRBD2 (5 bases). Deletions cut 3 bases from V and 3 bases from J, with 9 bases between. Looked up from germline, CDR1 is LGHDT and CDR2 is YNNKEL (reference sequence). The CDR3 covers 14 residues. The CDR3 DNA reads TGTGCCAGCAGCCAGTTGAGGGACTACAATGAGCAGTTCTTC. Translating it yields CASSQLRDYNEQFF.

This clonotype appeared many times. The genes are TRBV24-1 and TRBJ1-1; D might be TRBD1 (5 bases). The CDR3 is 13 residues long. Germline assignment: CDR1 KGHDR and CDR2 SFDVKD. The germline V and J ends were trimmed by 7 bases and 0 bases, with 8 bases remaining between them. CDR3 sequence: CATSKGLNTEAFF. For the CDR3, the DNA is TGTGCCACCAGCAAGGGGCTGAACACTGAAGCTTTCTTT.